Following are 21 T cell receptor beta chains from one sample sequenced in a study of blood T cell repertoires in COVID-19. The protocol was immunoSEQ multiplex PCR, while the TCRdb copy is restricted to in-frame clones and leaves out a portion. The profile shows more than 75,000 clones, more than 70% of them singletons. Material for sequencing was peripheral blood. The receptors were sampled from a woman in her 70s with acute or convalescent COVID-19.

This clone was found once. This sequence joins TRBV29-1 and TRBJ2-1, with 12 bases matching TRBD1. The CDR3 runs to 15 residues. The V gene end was trimmed by 3 bases and the J gene end by 9 bases; junction bases not matched to a gene: 9. The germline CDR1 and CDR2 sequences are SQVTM and ANQGSEA. This CDR3 is CSVDPGQGASGEQFF. As DNA, the CDR3 is TGCAGCGTTGACCCGGGACAGGGGGCGAGTGGTGAGCAGTTCTTC.

This rearrangement joins TRBV29-1 to TRBJ1-2; D is perhaps TRBD1 (5 bases). Per the germline V gene, CDR1 is SQVTM and CDR2 is ANQGSEA. V lost 3 bases and J lost 2, with 13 bases in between. This CDR3 is 14 amino acids long. The CDR3 region has the DNA TGCAGCGTTGATATCCCAGGGAACAACTATGGCTACACCTTC. Translated, it gives CSVDIPGNNYGYTF.

This clone appeared once. The chain couples TRBV7-9 to TRBJ1-6; no clear D. V lost 5 bases, J lost 8 bases, and 22 bases lay in between. In germline, CDR1 is SEHNR, CDR2 FQNEAQ (reference sequence). The CDR3 has 17 amino acids. CDR3 sequence: CASSRKGPGELHSPLHF. The CDR3 DNA is TGTGCCAGCAGCCGAAAGGGCCCCGGGGAGCTGCATTCACCCCTCCACTTT.

The CDR3 DNA follows: TGTGCCAGTACTGCGGGATTAAGCTCCTACAATGAGCAGTTCTTC. Translation: CASTAGLSSYNEQFF. The V gene is TRBV19, the J gene TRBJ2-1, with TRBD2 as a possible D gene (6 bases). CDR1 and CDR2 (germline): LNHDA, SQIVND (reference sequence). Between the trimmed V and J ends, which lost 7 bases and 0 bases, there was a span of 13 bases. The CDR3 loop spans 15 amino acids.

The chain recombines TRBV6-6 with TRBJ1-2; 7 bases are a match to TRBD1. V lost 6 bases and J lost 2; bases outside the gene matches: 6. The CDR3 is 14 amino acids. CDR1 is MNHNY and CDR2 is SVGAGI in the germline V gene (reference sequence). The CDR3 DNA sequence: TGTGCCAGCAGCGACAGGGCTGGGAACTATGGCTACACCTTC. It translates to CASSDRAGNYGYTF.

The rearrangement uses TRBV7-9 and TRBJ2-5; 8 bases map to TRBD1. The germline V gene has CDR1 SEHNR and CDR2 FQNEAQ (reference sequence). V lost 1 base and J lost 5; bases outside the gene matches: 6. The CDR3 is made up of 15 amino acids. CDR3 nucleotide sequence: TGTGCCAGCAGCTTAGAGCCAGGGGGCAGGGAGACCCAGTACTTC. Amino acid sequence: CASSLEPGGRETQYF.

This clone was detected once. This chain links TRBV27 with TRBJ2-3; D perhaps matches TRBD1 (6 bases). Germline V gene sequence: CDR1 MNHEY, CDR2 SMNVEV (reference sequence). The CDR3 consists of 13 residues. V gave up 2 bases and J gave up 4 bases, with 7 bases separating them. The CDR3 spells CASSLQGSDTQYF. The DNA for the CDR3 is TGTGCCAGCAGTTTACAGGGGTCAGATACGCAGTATTTT.

The genes are TRBV28 and TRBJ2-1, with D possibly TRBD2 on 5 matching bases. V was trimmed by 5 bases and J by 9 bases, leaving 17 bases between them. This CDR3 spans 14 amino acids. The germline V gene has CDR1 MDHEN and CDR2 SYDVKM. The CDR3 region is CASSLPLVPGEQFF. CDR3 nucleotide sequence: TGTGCCAGCAGTCTACCACTAGTTCCAGGTGAGCAGTTCTTC.

This clone was seen a single time. V usage is TRBV11-2 and J usage is TRBJ2-1; 7 nucleotides agree with TRBD2. The CDR3 is 18 amino acids. Germline values: CDR1 SGHAT, CDR2 FQNNGV. V trimming: 5 bases; J trimming: 6 bases; junction bases outside the gene matches: 19. CDR3 protein: CASSHGPLGEGPGNEQFF. The CDR3 DNA is TGTGCCAGCAGCCACGGACCTTTGGGGGAGGGCCCAGGCAATGAGCAGTTCTTC.

The chain has TRBV6-5 and TRBJ1-2; no definite D call. The CDR3 is 13 residues long. Trimming took off 2 bases at V and 1 base at J, with 5 bases between the two ends. Per the germline V gene, CDR1 is MNHEY and CDR2 is SVGAGI. CDR3 sequence (DNA): TGTGCCAGCAGTTACGCGATTAACTATGGCTACACCTTC. This gives the protein CASSYAINYGYTF.

A note on this clone: An end of the junction differs from the germline gene, which may be a read error. The chain combines TRBV25-1 with TRBJ2-2, with 13 bases matching TRBD2. There are 15 residues in the CDR3. CDR1 and CDR2 (germline): MGHDK, SYGVNS. CDR3 DNA: TGTGCCTCACGACGGACTAGCGGGAGTGTCGGGAAGCTGTTTTTT. Protein: CASRRTSGSVGKLFF.

J is TRBJ1-1 and V is TRBV11-2, with D hard to call. The CDR3 contains 12 residues. Germline assignment: CDR1 SGHAT and CDR2 FQNNGV. With 5 bases removed from V and 6 bases from J, the gap between germline ends came to 10 bases. CDR3 sequence (DNA): TGTGCCAGCAGCCTAACCTTTCCTGAAGCTTTCTTT. Protein: CASSLTFPEAFF.

The J gene is TRBJ2-2, the V gene TRBV7-9; 7 bases line up with TRBD1. The CDR3 extends over 15 amino acids. Germline CDR1 and CDR2: SEHNR and FQNEAQ (reference sequence). The V segment lost 5 bases and the J segment 5 bases; nucleotides outside the gene matches: 8. The CDR3 DNA is TGTGCCAGCAGCCCATGGGACAGTCAGACCGGGGAGCTGTTTTTT. Its translation is CASSPWDSQTGELFF.

The chain recombines TRBV11-2 with TRBJ2-5; D is possibly TRBD2 (6 bases). Trimming pared 5 bases from V and 2 bases from J, leaving 12 bases between. CDR1 and CDR2 from the germline V gene are SGHAT and FQNNGV. The CDR3 length is 14 residues. In DNA, the CDR3 is TGTGCCAGCAGCCCTTTGGGGGGACAAGAGACCCAGTACTTC. It encodes CASSPLGGQETQYF.

The gene calls are TRBV24-1 and TRBJ2-3; D possibly corresponds to TRBD2 (5 bases). CDR1 is KGHDR and CDR2 is SFDVKD in the germline V gene. This CDR3 has 16 amino acids. V lost 0 bases, J lost 3 bases, and 12 bases lay in between. The CDR3 nucleotides read TGTGCCACCAGTGATTTGCAAGCGGCCCGAACAGATACGCAGTATTTT. Residues: CATSDLQAARTDTQYF.

V usage is TRBV5-5 and J usage is TRBJ1-5; D gene uncertain. Germline V gives CDR1 SGHKS, CDR2 YYEKEE (reference sequence). Trimming pared 4 bases from V and 0 bases from J, leaving 14 bases between. This CDR3 region has 16 residues. In nucleotides, the CDR3 is TGTGCCAGCAGCCTACTAGGGCTGTTTAGCAATCAGCCCCAGCATTTT. Amino acids: CASSLLGLFSNQPQHF.

This rearrangement joins TRBV5-8 to TRBJ2-3; 13 bases line up with TRBD2. The germline V gene has CDR1 SGHTS and CDR2 YDEGEE. The CDR3 extends over 18 amino acids. V trimming: 4 bases; J trimming: 0 bases; junction bases outside the gene matches: 8. In DNA, the CDR3 is TGTGCCAGCAGCAGAGGACTAGCGGGAGCCTCTAGCACAGATACGCAGTATTTT. Protein: CASSRGLAGASSTDTQYF.

The chain couples TRBV28 to TRBJ1-3; D ambiguous. The V end lost 3 bases, the J end lost 3 bases, and 18 bases lay between the germline ends. The CDR3 length is 17 residues. Germline values: CDR1 MDHEN, CDR2 SYDVKM. The CDR3 DNA follows: TGTGCCAGCAGTTTGTTGCCCATAAACGGGTTTGGAAACACCATATATTTT. Translation gives CASSLLPINGFGNTIYF. Filled out from reference TRBV28 and TRBJ1-3, the complete variable domain reads DVKVTQSSRYLVKRTGEKVFLECVQDMDHENMFWYRQDPGLGLRLIYFSYDVKMKEKGDIPEGYSVSREKKERFSLILESASTNQTSMYLCASSLLPINGFGNTIYFGEGSWLTVV.

The rearrangement links TRBV6-6 to TRBJ2-2; D possibly corresponds to TRBD1 (6 bases). The V end was cut by 7 bases, the J end by 3 bases, with 12 bases between. CDR1 is MNHNY, CDR2 SVGAGI, per germline (reference sequence). The CDR3 length is 14 residues. CDR3 bases: TGTGCCAGCAAAGGGGGAATGTACACCGGGGAGCTGTTTTTT. Translated: CASKGGMYTGELFF.

The CDR3 nucleotides read TGTGCCAGCAGCTTGCGCGGGACGGCTGAGCAGTTCTTC. This sequence encodes CASSLRGTAEQFF. The V gene is TRBV5-4, the J gene TRBJ2-1; maybe TRBD2 (6 bases). The germline V gene has CDR1 SGHNT and CDR2 YYREEE (reference sequence). V dropped 1 base and J dropped 9 bases, with 11 bases sitting between them. CDR3 length equals 13 residues.

V gene TRBV7-2 combines with J gene TRBJ1-1; D uncertain. The length of the CDR3 is 15 residues. Germline V gene data show CDR1 as SGHTA and CDR2 as FQGNSA. With 8 bases removed from V and 2 bases from J, the gap between germline ends came to 18 bases. CDR3 protein: CASAMGGRVNTEAFF. The DNA for the CDR3 is TGTGCCAGCGCCATGGGAGGGCGGGTAAACACTGAAGCTTTCTTT.